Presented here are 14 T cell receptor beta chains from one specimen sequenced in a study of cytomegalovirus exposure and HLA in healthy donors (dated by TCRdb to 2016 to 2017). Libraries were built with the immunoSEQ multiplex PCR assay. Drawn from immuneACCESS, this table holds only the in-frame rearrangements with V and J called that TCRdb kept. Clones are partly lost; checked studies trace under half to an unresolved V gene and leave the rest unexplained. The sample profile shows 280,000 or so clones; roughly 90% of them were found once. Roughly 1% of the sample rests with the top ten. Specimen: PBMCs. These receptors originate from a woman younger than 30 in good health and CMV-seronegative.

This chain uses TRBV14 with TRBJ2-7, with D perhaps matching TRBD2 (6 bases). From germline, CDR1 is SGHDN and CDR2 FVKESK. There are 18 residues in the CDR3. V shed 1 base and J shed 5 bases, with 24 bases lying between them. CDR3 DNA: TGTGCCAGCAGCCAAGGGGGAAGGGCAGTCCAACCGGGGGACGAGCAGTACTTC. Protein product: CASSQGGRAVQPGDEQYF.

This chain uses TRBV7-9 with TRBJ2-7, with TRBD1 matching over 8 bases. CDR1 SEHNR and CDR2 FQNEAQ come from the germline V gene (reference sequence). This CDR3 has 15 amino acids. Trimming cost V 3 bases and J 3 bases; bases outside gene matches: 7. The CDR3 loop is CASSLRTGSGYEQYF. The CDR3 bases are TGTGCCAGCAGCTTGAGGACAGGGAGTGGCTACGAGCAGTACTTC.

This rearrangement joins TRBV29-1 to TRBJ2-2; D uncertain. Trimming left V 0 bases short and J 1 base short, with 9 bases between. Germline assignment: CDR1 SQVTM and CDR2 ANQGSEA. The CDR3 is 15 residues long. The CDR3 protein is CSVEDSQRNTGELFF. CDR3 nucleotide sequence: TGCAGCGTTGAAGATTCTCAGCGGAACACCGGGGAGCTGTTTTTT.

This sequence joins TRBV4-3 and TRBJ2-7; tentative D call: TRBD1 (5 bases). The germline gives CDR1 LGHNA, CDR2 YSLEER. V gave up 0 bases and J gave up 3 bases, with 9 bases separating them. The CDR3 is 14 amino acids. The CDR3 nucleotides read TGCGCCAGCAGCCAAGATTTCCAGGGCTACGAGCAGTACTTC. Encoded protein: CASSQDFQGYEQYF.

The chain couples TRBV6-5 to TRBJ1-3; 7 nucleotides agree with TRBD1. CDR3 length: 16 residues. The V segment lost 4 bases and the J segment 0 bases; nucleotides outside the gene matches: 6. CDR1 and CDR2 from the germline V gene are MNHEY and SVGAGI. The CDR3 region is CASSWSRGYSGNTIYF. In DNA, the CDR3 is TGTGCCAGCAGTTGGTCCAGGGGGTACTCTGGAAACACCATATATTTT.

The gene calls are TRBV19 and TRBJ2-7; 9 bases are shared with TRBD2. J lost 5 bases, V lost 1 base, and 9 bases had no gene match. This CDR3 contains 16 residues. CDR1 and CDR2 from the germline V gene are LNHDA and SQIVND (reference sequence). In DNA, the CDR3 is TGTGCCAGTAGTATAGCCGGAGCGGGAGGATTGGACGAGCAGTACTTC. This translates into CASSIAGAGGLDEQYF.

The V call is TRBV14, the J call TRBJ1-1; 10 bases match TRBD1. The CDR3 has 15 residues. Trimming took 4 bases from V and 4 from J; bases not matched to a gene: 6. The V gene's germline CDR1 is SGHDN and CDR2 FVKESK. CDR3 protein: CASSPLGQGSTEAFF. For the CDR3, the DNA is TGTGCCAGCAGCCCATTGGGACAGGGGAGCACTGAAGCTTTCTTT.

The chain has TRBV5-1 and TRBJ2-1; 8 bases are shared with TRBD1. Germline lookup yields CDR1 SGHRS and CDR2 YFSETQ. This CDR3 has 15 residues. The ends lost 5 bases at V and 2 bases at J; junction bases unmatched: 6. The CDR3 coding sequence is TGCGCCAGCAGGCCCGGGACAGGCCCCTACAATGAGCAGTTCTTC. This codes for CASRPGTGPYNEQFF.

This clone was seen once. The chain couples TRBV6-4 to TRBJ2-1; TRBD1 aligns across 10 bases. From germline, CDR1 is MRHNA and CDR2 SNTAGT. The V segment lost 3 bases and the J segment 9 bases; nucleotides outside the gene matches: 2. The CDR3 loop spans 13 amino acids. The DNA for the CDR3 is TGTGCCAGCAGTGAGGGACAGGGGTTTGAGCAGTTCTTC. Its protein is CASSEGQGFEQFF.

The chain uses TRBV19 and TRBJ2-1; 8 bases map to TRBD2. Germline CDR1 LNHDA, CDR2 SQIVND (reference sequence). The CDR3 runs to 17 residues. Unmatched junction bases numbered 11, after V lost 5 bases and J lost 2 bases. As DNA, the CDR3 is TGTGCCAGTAGTTCTAGCGGGTCCTCGGGGACCTACAATGAGCAGTTCTTC. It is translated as CASSSSGSSGTYNEQFF.

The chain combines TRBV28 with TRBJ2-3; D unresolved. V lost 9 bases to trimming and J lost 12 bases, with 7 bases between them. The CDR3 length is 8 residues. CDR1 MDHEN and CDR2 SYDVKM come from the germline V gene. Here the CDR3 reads CASPIQYF. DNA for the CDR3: TGTGCCAGTCCCATCCAGTATTTT.

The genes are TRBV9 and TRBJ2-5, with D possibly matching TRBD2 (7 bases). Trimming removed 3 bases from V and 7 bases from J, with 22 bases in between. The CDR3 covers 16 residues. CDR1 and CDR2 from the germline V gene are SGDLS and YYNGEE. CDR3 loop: CASSEGRGRGDRTQYF. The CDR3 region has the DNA TGTGCCAGCAGCGAGGGAAGAGGGAGGGGGGATCGGACCCAGTACTTC.

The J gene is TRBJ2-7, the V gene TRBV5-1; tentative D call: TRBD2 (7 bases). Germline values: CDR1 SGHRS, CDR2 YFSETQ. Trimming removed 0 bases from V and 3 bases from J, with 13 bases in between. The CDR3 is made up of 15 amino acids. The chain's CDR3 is CASSLARGADYEQYF. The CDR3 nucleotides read TGCGCCAGCAGCTTGGCCCGGGGGGCTGACTACGAGCAGTACTTC.

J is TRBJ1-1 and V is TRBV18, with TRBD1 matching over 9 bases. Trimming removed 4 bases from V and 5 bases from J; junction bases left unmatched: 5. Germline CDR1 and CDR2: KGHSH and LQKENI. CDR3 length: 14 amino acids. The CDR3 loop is CASSLDRGRTEAFF. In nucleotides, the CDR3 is TGTGCCAGCTCACTAGACAGGGGGAGAACTGAAGCTTTCTTT.